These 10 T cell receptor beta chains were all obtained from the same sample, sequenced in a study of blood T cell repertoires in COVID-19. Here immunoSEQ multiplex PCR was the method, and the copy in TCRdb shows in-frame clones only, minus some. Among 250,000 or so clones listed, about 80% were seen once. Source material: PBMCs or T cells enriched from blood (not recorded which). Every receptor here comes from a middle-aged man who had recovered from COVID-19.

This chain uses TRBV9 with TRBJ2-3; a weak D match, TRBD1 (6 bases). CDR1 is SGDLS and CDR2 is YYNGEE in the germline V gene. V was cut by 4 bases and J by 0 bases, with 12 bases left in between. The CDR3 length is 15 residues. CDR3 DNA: TGTGCCAGCAGCATTACGGGACAAAGCACAGATACGCAGTATTTT. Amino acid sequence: CASSITGQSTDTQYF.

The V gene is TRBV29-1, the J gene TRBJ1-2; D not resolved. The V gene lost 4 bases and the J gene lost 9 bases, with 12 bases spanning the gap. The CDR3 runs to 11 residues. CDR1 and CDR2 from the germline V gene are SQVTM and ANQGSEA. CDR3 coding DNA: TGCAGCGTTGTCTCGTCTGAGCGCTACACCTTC. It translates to CSVVSSERYTF.

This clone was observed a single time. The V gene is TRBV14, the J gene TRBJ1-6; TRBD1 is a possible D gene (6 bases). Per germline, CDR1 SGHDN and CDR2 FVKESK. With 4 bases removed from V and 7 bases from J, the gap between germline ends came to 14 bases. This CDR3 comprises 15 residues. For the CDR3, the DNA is TGTGCCAGCAGCCTACAGGCAGGGGCCAATTCACCCCTCCACTTT. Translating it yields CASSLQAGANSPLHF.

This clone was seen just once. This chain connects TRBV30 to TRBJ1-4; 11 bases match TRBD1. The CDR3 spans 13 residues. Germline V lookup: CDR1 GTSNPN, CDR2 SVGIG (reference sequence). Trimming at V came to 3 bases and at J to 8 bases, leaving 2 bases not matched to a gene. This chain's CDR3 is CAWRRDRGEKLFF. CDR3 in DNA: TGTGCCTGGAGAAGGGACAGGGGGGAAAAACTGTTTTTT.

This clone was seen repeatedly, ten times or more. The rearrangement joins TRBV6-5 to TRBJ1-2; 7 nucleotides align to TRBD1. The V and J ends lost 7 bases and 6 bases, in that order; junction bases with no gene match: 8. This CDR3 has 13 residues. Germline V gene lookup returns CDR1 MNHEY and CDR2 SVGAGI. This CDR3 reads CASNQAGTDGYTF. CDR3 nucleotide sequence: TGTGCCAGCAACCAAGCCGGGACAGATGGCTACACCTTC.

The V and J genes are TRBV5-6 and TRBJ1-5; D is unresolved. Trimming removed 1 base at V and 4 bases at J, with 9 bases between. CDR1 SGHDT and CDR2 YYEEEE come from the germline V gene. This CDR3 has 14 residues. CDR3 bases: TGTGCCAGCAGCTTGCGACATCTGAATCAGCCCCAGCATTTT. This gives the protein CASSLRHLNQPQHF.

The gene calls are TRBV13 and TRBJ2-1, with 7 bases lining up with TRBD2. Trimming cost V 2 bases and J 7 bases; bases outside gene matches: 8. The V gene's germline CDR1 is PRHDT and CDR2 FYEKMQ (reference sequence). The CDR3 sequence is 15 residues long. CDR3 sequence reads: CASSLSFLGGNEQFF. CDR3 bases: TGTGCCAGCAGCTTATCTTTTTTGGGGGGGAATGAGCAGTTCTTC.

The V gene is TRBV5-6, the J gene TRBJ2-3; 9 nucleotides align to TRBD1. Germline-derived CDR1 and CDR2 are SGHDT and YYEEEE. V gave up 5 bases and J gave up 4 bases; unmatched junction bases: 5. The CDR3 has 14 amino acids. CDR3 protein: CASSGDRVADTQYF. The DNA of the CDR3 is TGTGCCAGCAGTGGGGACAGGGTTGCAGATACGCAGTATTTT.

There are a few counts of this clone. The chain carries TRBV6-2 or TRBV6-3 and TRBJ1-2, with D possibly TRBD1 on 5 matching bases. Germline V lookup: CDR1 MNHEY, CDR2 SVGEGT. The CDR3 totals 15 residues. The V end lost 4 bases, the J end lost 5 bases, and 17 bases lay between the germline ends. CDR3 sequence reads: CASSSIWGLIYGYTF. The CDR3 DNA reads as TGTGCCAGCAGTTCCATATGGGGACTAATTTATGGCTACACCTTC.

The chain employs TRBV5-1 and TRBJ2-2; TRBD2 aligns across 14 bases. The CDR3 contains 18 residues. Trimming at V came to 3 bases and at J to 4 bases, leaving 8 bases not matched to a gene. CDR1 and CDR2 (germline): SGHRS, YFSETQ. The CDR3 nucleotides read TGCGCCAGCAGCTCGACTAGCGGGGGGGCCTTTAGCACCGGGGAGCTGTTTTTT. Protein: CASSSTSGGAFSTGELFF.